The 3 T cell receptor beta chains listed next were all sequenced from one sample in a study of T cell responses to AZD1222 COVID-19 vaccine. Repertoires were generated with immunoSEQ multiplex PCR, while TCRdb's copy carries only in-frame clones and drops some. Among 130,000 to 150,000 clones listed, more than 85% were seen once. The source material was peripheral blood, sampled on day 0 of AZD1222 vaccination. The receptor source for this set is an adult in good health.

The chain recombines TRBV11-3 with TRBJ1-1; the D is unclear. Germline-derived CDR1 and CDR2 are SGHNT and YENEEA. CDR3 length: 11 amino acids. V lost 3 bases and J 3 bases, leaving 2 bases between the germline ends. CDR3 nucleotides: TGTGCCAGCAGCTTGGACACTGAAGCTTTCTTT. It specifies CASSLDTEAFF.

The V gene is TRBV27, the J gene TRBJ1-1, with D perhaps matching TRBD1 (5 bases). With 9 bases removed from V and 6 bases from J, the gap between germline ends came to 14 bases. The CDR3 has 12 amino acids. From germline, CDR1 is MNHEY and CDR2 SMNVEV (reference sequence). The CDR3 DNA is TGTGCCAGTAGCACGGGGGGACCTGAAGCTTTCTTT. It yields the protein CASSTGGPEAFF.

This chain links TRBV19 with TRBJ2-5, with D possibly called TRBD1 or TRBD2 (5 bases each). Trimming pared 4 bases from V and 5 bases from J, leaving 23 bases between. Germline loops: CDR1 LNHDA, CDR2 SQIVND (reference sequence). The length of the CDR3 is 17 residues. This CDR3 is CASSTPGAGPPGETQYF. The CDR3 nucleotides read TGTGCCAGTAGTACACCTGGGGCCGGACCCCCGGGGGAGACCCAGTACTTC.